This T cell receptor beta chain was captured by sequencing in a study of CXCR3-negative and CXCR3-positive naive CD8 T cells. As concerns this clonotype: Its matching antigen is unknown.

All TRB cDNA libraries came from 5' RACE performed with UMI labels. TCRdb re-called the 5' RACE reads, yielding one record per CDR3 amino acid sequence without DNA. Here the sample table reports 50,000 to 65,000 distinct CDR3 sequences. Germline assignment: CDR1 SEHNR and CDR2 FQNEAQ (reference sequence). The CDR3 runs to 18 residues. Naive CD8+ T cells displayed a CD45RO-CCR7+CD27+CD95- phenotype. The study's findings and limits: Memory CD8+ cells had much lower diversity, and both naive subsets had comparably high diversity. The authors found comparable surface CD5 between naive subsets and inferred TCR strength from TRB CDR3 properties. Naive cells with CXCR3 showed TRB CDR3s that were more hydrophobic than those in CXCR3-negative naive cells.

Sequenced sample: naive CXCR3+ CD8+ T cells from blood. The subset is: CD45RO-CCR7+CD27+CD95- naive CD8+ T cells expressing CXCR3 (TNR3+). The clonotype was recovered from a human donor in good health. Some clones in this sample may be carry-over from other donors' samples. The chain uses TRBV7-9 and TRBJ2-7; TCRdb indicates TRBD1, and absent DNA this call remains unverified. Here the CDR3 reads CASSPPPGTGPDLGEQYF.